What follows are 28 T cell receptor beta chains derived from one specimen sequenced in a study of OX40 agonist ivuxolimab in advanced cancers. TCRdb's copy holds only in-frame clones and misses some; the assay was immunoSEQ multiplex PCR. This table has 77,000 or so clones, 75% to 90% appearing once. This sample comprised CD4+ or CD8+ T cells sorted from blood, obtained in a trial of the OX40 agonist ivuxolimab. The receptor set was obtained from an adult with an advanced solid tumor such as melanoma, head and neck, liver or kidney cancer.

The rearrangement uses TRBV5-1 and TRBJ2-2; D is possibly TRBD1 (6 bases). The CDR3 runs 16 residues. Germline CDR1 reads SGHRS; CDR2 reads YFSETQ. V lost 6 bases, J lost 4 bases, and 19 bases lay in between. DNA for the CDR3: TGCGCCAGCAAACTAACACCGGGACAAGGCACCGGGGAGCTGTTTTTT. This encodes CASKLTPGQGTGELFF.

Only a few counts were recorded for this clone. The genes are TRBV5-1 and TRBJ2-3, with TRBD2 identical over 10 bases. Unmatched junction bases numbered 4, after V lost 4 bases and J lost 2 bases. The CDR3 runs 15 residues. CDR1 and CDR2 (germline): SGHRS, YFSETQ. The CDR3 nucleotides are TGCGCCAGCAGCATCACTAGCGGGGACACAGATACGCAGTATTTT. Translation gives CASSITSGDTDTQYF. The complete variable domain, with remaining parts taken from reference TRBV5-1 and TRBJ2-3, reads KAGVTQTPRYLIKTRGQQVTLSCSPISGHRSVSWYQQTPGQGLQFLFEYFSETQRNKGNFPGRFSGRQFSNSRSEMNVSTLELGDSALYLCASSITSGDTDTQYFGPGTRLTVL.

V and J are TRBV28 and TRBJ1-2; weak D call: TRBD1 (6 bases). Trimming removed 2 bases at V and 4 bases at J, with 11 bases between. The CDR3 has 14 residues. Germline lookup yields CDR1 MDHEN and CDR2 SYDVKM. The CDR3 DNA sequence: TGTGCCAGCAGTTTAGAGGGGGTCGCCTATGGCTACACCTTC. This translates into CASSLEGVAYGYTF.

The rearrangement links TRBV28 to TRBJ2-2; 10 bases match TRBD1. Germline V lookup: CDR1 MDHEN, CDR2 SYDVKM. This CDR3 has 15 amino acids. V lost 8 bases, J lost 3 bases, and 6 bases stayed unmatched. The CDR3 DNA sequence: TGTGCCAGCTACCCGGGACAGGGGTACACCGGGGAGCTGTTTTTT. It specifies CASYPGQGYTGELFF.

This chain joins TRBV5-1 and TRBJ2-1, with TRBD1 identical over 8 bases. Germline V lookup: CDR1 SGHRS, CDR2 YFSETQ. This CDR3 comprises 16 residues. Trimming at V came to 5 bases and at J to 5 bases, leaving 12 bases not matched to a gene. This CDR3 is CASSIWQGARDNEQFF. The CDR3 coding sequence is TGCGCCAGCAGTATTTGGCAGGGGGCACGGGACAATGAGCAGTTCTTC.

The genes are TRBV11-3 and TRBJ2-2; possibly TRBD2 for D (6 bases). Trimming removed 7 bases at V and 7 bases at J, with 16 bases between. The CDR3 sequence is 14 residues long. Germline V lookup: CDR1 SGHNT, CDR2 YENEEA. For the CDR3, the DNA is TGTGCCAGCACCACCCACCCGGAGGGCGGGGAGCTGTTTTTT. As protein: CASTTHPEGGELFF.

This chain joins TRBV11-2 and TRBJ1-4; 9 bases are shared with TRBD1. CDR3 length equals 14 residues. Germline CDR1 SGHAT, CDR2 FQNNGV. After removal of 3 bases from V and 5 bases from J, the junction contained 1 base not matched to a gene. CDR3 DNA: TGTGCCAGCAGCTTGACAGGGGGGAATGAAAAACTGTTTTTT. Its protein is CASSLTGGNEKLFF. Full variable domain (missing parts from reference TRBV11-2 and TRBJ1-4): EAGVAQSPRYKIIEKRQSVAFWCNPISGHATLYWYQQILGQGPKLLIQFQNNGVVDDSQLPKDRFSAERLKGVDSTLKIQPAKLEDSAVYLCASSLTGGNEKLFFGSGTQLSVL.

The chain uses TRBV15 and TRBJ2-5, with 9 bases identical to TRBD1. Germline V lookup: CDR1 LNHNV, CDR2 YYDKDF (reference sequence). The CDR3 extends over 15 amino acids. V lost 2 bases to trimming and J lost 3 bases; unmatched junction nucleotides: 4. In DNA form, the CDR3 reads TGTGCCACCAGCAGATTAAGGACAGGGGAAGAGACCCAGTACTTC. Amino acids: CATSRLRTGEETQYF.

To note about this clone: The germline gene is not matched at one end of the junction; a read error may be the cause. V and J are TRBV29-1 and TRBJ2-3; maybe TRBD1 (7 bases). This CDR3 comprises 14 residues. The germline gives CDR1 SQVTM, CDR2 ANQGSEA. CDR3 coding DNA: TGCAGCGTTGACTCGCGGGAAGGGACAGTTACGCAGTATTTT. This translates into CSVDSREGTVTQYF.

This rearrangement joins TRBV5-1 to TRBJ2-2; TRBD1 might be the D (6 bases). This CDR3 has 13 residues. Looked up from germline, CDR1 is SGHRS and CDR2 is YFSETQ. Trimming removed 2 bases at V and 6 bases at J, with 8 bases between. The CDR3 bases are TGCGCCAGCAGCTTCCCAGGGGCCGGGGAGCTGTTTTTT. Translation gives CASSFPGAGELFF.

The V call is TRBV4-1, the J call TRBJ1-2; D gene unclear. The CDR3 totals 16 residues. Germline V lookup: CDR1 MGHRA, CDR2 YSYEKL. Trimming took off 6 bases at V and 4 bases at J, with 21 bases between the two ends. CDR3 DNA: TGCGCCAGCAGGTCCCTGCTCAACGGGCAAGGCTATGGCTACACCTTC. It yields the protein CASRSLLNGQGYGYTF.

The chain combines TRBV29-1 with TRBJ2-3; D gene uncertain. The V gene's germline CDR1 is SQVTM and CDR2 ANQGSEA. The CDR3 sequence is 12 residues long. The V end was cut by 3 bases, the J end by 5 bases, with 9 bases between. In DNA, the CDR3 is TGCAGCGTTGATGCCGGTCAAGATACGCAGTATTTT. As protein: CSVDAGQDTQYF.

The chain has TRBV6-5 and TRBJ1-4, with 9 bases identical to TRBD1. CDR1 and CDR2 (germline): MNHEY, SVGAGI. V lost 8 bases, J lost 8 bases, and 6 bases stayed unmatched. CDR3 length: 13 amino acids. The CDR3 DNA reads as TGTGCCAGCGGTAATACAGGGGGCGAAAAACTGTTTTTT. Its translation is CASGNTGGEKLFF.

The genes are TRBV6-1 and TRBJ1-3; no reliable D call. Between the trimmed V and J ends, which lost 6 bases and 2 bases, there was a span of 11 bases. The CDR3 length is 14 residues. The germline V gene encodes CDR1 MNHNS and CDR2 SASEGT. The CDR3 sequence: CASSLVSAGNTIYF. The CDR3, as DNA: TGTGCCAGCAGCCTCGTCAGTGCTGGAAACACCATATATTTT.

V gene TRBV7-9 combines with J gene TRBJ2-2; no firm D call. Germline-derived CDR1 and CDR2 are SEHNR and FQNEAQ (reference sequence). The CDR3 totals 13 residues. Trimming removed 4 bases from V and 6 bases from J, with 9 bases in between. This CDR3 is CASSSQFPGELFF. The CDR3 DNA sequence: TGTGCCAGCAGCTCCCAATTTCCCGGGGAGCTGTTTTTT.

The chain has TRBV2 and TRBJ2-5; D assignment may be TRBD1 or TRBD2 (6 bases each). The CDR3 has 21 amino acids. Trimming took 7 bases from V and 0 from J, leaving 33 bases between them. Germline V gene sequence: CDR1 SNHLY, CDR2 FYNNEI. CDR3 protein: CASTPEGAGTSTARYQETQYF. The CDR3 region has the DNA TGTGCCAGCACCCCGGAGGGAGCCGGGACATCAACAGCCCGGTACCAAGAGACCCAGTACTTC.

CDR3 coding DNA: TGTGCCATCACCGGACAGGAAGGACGCACCGGGGAGCTGTTTTTT. This gives the protein CAITGQEGRTGELFF. The chain combines TRBV10-3 with TRBJ2-2; 7 bases fit TRBD1. Germline CDR1 reads ENHRY; CDR2 reads SYGVKD. Germline trimming cut 7 bases from V and 4 bases from J; bases unmatched to any gene: 9. CDR3 length equals 15 residues.

The V and J genes are TRBV10-3 and TRBJ2-2, with D possibly called TRBD1 or TRBD2 (5 bases each). Trimming removed 3 bases from V and 1 base from J, with 12 bases in between. The CDR3 extends over 16 amino acids. Germline CDR1 ENHRY, CDR2 SYGVKD. The CDR3 reads CAISESGALNTGELFF. The CDR3 nucleotides are TGTGCCATCAGTGAATCCGGGGCCCTGAACACCGGGGAGCTGTTTTTT.

Only one count was recorded for this clone. The chain joins TRBV10-3 to TRBJ2-3; 10 bases agree with TRBD2. V was pared by 10 bases and J by 2 bases, with 12 bases of the junction left unmatched. The CDR3 contains 16 residues. CDR1 is ENHRY, CDR2 SYGVKD, per germline. The CDR3 region is CATRLLAGLVTDTQYF. CDR3 coding DNA: TGTGCCACCCGCCTACTAGCGGGATTAGTCACAGATACGCAGTATTTT.

The chain recombines TRBV14 with TRBJ2-5; D is possibly TRBD2 (5 bases). V dropped 1 base and J dropped 6 bases, with 15 bases sitting between them. Germline CDR1 is SGHDN and CDR2 is FVKESK. The CDR3 is 15 amino acids. Here the CDR3 reads CASSQAPGFGKTQYF. The CDR3 DNA is TGTGCCAGCAGCCAAGCTCCCGGGTTCGGGAAGACCCAGTACTTC.

The V and J genes are TRBV18 and TRBJ2-4, with 12 bases identical to TRBD2. The CDR3 extends over 20 amino acids. J gave up 1 base and V 3 bases, and 13 bases lay outside the gene matches. Germline CDR1 reads KGHSH; CDR2 reads LQKENI. DNA of the CDR3: TGTGCCAGCTCACCTGTATCACTAGCGGGAGGAGGATCGGCCAAAAACATTCAGTACTTC. Translation: CASSPVSLAGGGSAKNIQYF.

The chain uses TRBV10-3 and TRBJ2-3, with 7 bases fitting TRBD2. This CDR3 comprises 16 residues. CDR1 is ENHRY, CDR2 SYGVKD, per germline. V was clipped by 6 bases and J by 4 bases; unmatched bases: 13. The CDR3 DNA follows: TGTGCCATCAGCTCTGAATTCGGCGGGAGTGCAGATACGCAGTATTTT. Encoded protein: CAISSEFGGSADTQYF.

Note on this clone: At one boundary the junction diverges from the germline segment, which might be a read error. This chain uses TRBV7-7 with TRBJ2-2, with D perhaps being TRBD1 or TRBD2 (5 bases each). CDR1 SSHAT and CDR2 FNYEAQ come from the germline V gene (reference sequence). The CDR3 totals 13 residues. The CDR3 here is CASSWDGPGELFF. The CDR3 DNA reads TGTGCTAGCAGCTGGGACGGACCCGGGGAGCTGTTTTTT.

As for this clone: In the same sample, other DNA sequences code for this CDR3. The gene calls are TRBV7-6 and TRBJ2-5; D gene uncertain. V was cut by 0 bases and J by 5 bases, with 1 base left in between. Germline assignment: CDR1 SGHVS and CDR2 FNYEAQ. The CDR3 extends over 11 amino acids. The CDR3 nucleotides read TGTGCCAGCAGCTTAGCGGAGACCCAGTACTTC. Amino acids: CASSLAETQYF.

This clone was seen a handful of times. The CDR3 DNA reads as TGTGCCAGCAGGAAAGACAGGGCAGAGAATCAGCCCCAGCATTTT. The encoded protein is CASRKDRAENQPQHF. V is TRBV2 and J is TRBJ1-5; 7 positions match TRBD1. The CDR3 covers 15 residues. V lost 6 bases to trimming and J lost 4 bases; unmatched junction nucleotides: 9. Germline loops: CDR1 SNHLY, CDR2 FYNNEI.

The V call is TRBV7-9, the J call TRBJ1-6, with a weak D call TRBD1 (5 bases). The CDR3 is made up of 14 amino acids. V was shortened by 1 base and J by 5 bases, with 6 bases between the two germline ends. Germline assignment: CDR1 SEHNR and CDR2 FQNEAQ (reference sequence). CDR3 sequence reads: CASSLEGDNSPLHF. CDR3 nucleotides: TGTGCCAGCAGCTTAGAAGGGGATAATTCACCCCTCCACTTT.

The rearrangement uses TRBV28 and TRBJ2-7; 10 bases are a match to TRBD2. The ends lost 6 bases at V and 0 bases at J; junction bases unmatched: 8. Germline lookup yields CDR1 MDHEN and CDR2 SYDVKM. The CDR3 length is 16 residues. CDR3 sequence reads: CASRPPTSGASYEQYF. The CDR3 nucleotides are TGTGCCAGCAGACCTCCTACTAGCGGGGCCTCCTACGAGCAGTACTTC.

This clone was observed a single time. This rearrangement joins TRBV7-8 to TRBJ2-7; a weak D match, TRBD2 (6 bases). Germline CDR1 and CDR2: SGHVS and FQNEAQ. The CDR3 runs to 13 residues. The germline V and J ends were trimmed by 0 bases and 5 bases, with 8 bases remaining between them. The CDR3 nucleotides read TGTGCCAGCAGCTTAGCGGGGGGTAACGAGCAGTACTTC. Its protein product is CASSLAGGNEQYF.